These 5 T cell receptor beta chains came from one sample sequenced in a study of cytomegalovirus exposure and HLA in healthy donors. The PCR employed 60 Vbeta primers together with 13 Jbeta primers. Assay used: immunoSEQ multiplex PCR; TCRdb lists only in-frame clones, some missing. This sample has roughly 120,000 clones; around 74% occur once, and the top ten carry 4.2%. The sequenced sample consisted of PBMCs. Receptors originate from a woman in her forties or fifties in good health and CMV-seropositive.

The rearrangement links TRBV9 to TRBJ1-4, with D possibly being TRBD1 (5 bases). Germline V gives CDR1 SGDLS, CDR2 YYNGEE. This CDR3 comprises 14 residues. V lost 4 bases, J lost 2 bases, and 9 bases lay in between. Written as DNA, the CDR3 is TGTGCCAGCAGCCGGGGGGTGACTAATGAAAAACTGTTTTTT. This encodes CASSRGVTNEKLFF.

The chain combines TRBV21-1 with TRBJ2-3; no check of the table's D call, TRBD2, against the DNA was made. TRBV21-1 counts as a pseudogene. CDR3 size: 18 residues. The CDR3 nucleotides are TGTGCCAGCAGCAAATTCGATCAAGCGGGGGGCCGGGCCCATACGCAGTATTTT. It translates to CASSKFDQAGGRAHTQYF.

CDR3 DNA: TGTGCCAGTAGTATTTGGGGCGGGGGGAACAATGAGCAGTTCTTC. It specifies CASSIWGGGNNEQFF. This chain links TRBV19 with TRBJ2-1; 8 bases agree with TRBD2. The junction had 6 bases not matched to a gene; V was cut back by 3 bases and J by 5 bases. The CDR3 has 15 residues. In germline, CDR1 is LNHDA, CDR2 SQIVND (reference sequence).

Points on this clone: The sample carries other DNA sequences with the same CDR3. The chain recombines TRBV7-2 with TRBJ2-7; the D gene is possibly TRBD2 (6 bases). The length of the CDR3 is 14 residues. Germline CDR1 reads SGHTA; CDR2 reads FQGNSA. Trimming took 1 base from V and 1 from J, leaving 8 bases between them. CDR3 DNA: TGTGCCAGCAGCTTAGGCGGGGTGTCCTACGAGCAGTACTTC. Translating it yields CASSLGGVSYEQYF.

This chain uses TRBV5-5 with TRBJ2-7, with D possibly matching TRBD1 (5 bases). With 4 bases removed from V and 4 bases from J, the gap between germline ends came to 15 bases. The V gene's germline CDR1 is SGHKS and CDR2 YYEKEE (reference sequence). CDR3 length equals 14 residues. CDR3 sequence reads: CASSVTGKAYEQYF. The CDR3 DNA reads as TGTGCCAGCAGCGTAACAGGTAAAGCTTACGAGCAGTACTTC.